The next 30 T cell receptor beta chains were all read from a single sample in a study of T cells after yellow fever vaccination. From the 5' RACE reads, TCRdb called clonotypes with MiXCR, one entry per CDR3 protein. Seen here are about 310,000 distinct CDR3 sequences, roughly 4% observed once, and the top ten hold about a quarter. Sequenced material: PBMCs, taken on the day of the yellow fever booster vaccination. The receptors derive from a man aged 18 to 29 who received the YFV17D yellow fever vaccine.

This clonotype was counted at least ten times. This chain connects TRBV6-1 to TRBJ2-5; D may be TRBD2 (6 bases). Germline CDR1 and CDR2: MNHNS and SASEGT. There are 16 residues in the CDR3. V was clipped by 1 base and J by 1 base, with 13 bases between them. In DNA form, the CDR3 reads TGTGCCAGCAGTGAAGGACTAGAAGGCCCCCAAGAGACCCAGTACTTC. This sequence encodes CASSEGLEGPQETQYF.

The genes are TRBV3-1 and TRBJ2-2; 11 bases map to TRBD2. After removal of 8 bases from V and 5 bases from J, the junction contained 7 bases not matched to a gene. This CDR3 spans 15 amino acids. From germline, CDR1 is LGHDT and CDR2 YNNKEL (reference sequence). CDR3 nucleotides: TGTGCCAGCGGTAGCGGGGGGGCCTTGACCGGGGAGCTGTTTTTT. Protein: CASGSGGALTGELFF. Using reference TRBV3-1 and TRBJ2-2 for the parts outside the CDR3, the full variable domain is DTAVSQTPKYLVTQMGNDKSIKCEQNLGHDTMYWYKQDSKKFLKIMFSYNNKELIINETVPNRFSPKSPDKAHLNLHINSLELGDSAVYFCASGSGGALTGELFFGEGSRLTVL.

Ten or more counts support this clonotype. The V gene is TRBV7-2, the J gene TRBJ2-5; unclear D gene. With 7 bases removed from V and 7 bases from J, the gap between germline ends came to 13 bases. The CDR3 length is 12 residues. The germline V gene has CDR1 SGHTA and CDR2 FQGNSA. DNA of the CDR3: TGTGCCAGCACCCCGGTGAAGGGGACCCAGTACTTC. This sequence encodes CASTPVKGTQYF. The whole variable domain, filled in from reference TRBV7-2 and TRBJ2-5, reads GAGVSQSPSNKVTEKGKDVELRCDPISGHTALYWYRQSLGQGLEFLIYFQGNSAPDKSGLPSDRFSAERTGGSVSTLTIQRTQQEDSAVYLCASTPVKGTQYFGPGTRLLVL.

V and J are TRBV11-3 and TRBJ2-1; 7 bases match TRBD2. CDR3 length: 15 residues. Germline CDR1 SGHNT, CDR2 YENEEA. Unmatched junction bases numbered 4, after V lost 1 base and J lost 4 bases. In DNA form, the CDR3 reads TGTGCCAGCAGCTTAGGGGTAGCGGGTTACAATGAGCAGTTCTTC. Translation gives CASSLGVAGYNEQFF.

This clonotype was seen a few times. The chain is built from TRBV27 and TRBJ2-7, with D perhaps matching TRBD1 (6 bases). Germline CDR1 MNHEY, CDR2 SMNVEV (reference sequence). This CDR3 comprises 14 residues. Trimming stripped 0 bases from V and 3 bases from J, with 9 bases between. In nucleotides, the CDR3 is TGTGCCAGCAGTTTATCAGGGGGTCTCTACGAGCAGTACTTC. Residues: CASSLSGGLYEQYF.

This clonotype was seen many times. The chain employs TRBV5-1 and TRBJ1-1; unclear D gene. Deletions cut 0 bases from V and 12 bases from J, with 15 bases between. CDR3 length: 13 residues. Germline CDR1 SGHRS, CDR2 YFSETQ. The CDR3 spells CASSLVGRSRTFF. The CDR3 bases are TGCGCCAGCAGCTTGGTGGGTAGGAGTCGGACTTTCTTT. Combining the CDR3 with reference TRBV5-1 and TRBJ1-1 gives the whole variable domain KAGVTQTPRYLIKTRGQQVTLSCSPISGHRSVSWYQQTPGQGLQFLFEYFSETQRNKGNFPGRFSGRQFSNSRSEMNVSTLELGDSALYLCASSLVGRSRTFFGQGTRLTVV.

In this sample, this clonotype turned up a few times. The CDR3 coding sequence is TGCGCCAGCAGCCAAGATCCTTACAGCCTCCAAGAGACCCAGTACTTC. Encoded protein: CASSQDPYSLQETQYF. J is TRBJ2-5 and V is TRBV4-3; unclear D gene. The CDR3 consists of 16 residues. The V and J ends lost 0 bases and 1 base respectively, with 12 bases between them. Germline V CDR1 and CDR2: LGHNA, YSLEER.

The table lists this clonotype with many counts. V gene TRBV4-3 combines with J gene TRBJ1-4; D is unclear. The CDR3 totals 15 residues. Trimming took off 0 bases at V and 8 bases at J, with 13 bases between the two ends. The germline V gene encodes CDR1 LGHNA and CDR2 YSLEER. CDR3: CASSQDPTTGEKLFF. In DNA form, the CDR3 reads TGCGCCAGCAGCCAAGATCCCACGACGGGGGAAAAACTGTTTTTT.

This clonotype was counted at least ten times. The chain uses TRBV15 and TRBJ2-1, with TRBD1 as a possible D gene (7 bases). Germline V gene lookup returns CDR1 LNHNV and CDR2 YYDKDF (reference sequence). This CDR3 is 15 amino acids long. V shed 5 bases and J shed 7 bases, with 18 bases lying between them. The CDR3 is CATSPTTAGGNEQFF. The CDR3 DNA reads TGTGCCACCAGCCCTACCACTGCAGGGGGGAATGAGCAGTTCTTC.

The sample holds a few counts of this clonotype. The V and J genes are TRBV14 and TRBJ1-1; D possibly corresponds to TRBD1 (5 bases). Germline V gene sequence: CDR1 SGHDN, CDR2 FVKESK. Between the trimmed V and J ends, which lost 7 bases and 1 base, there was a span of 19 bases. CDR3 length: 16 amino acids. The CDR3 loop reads CASTKGSGAGNTEAFF. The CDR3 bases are TGTGCCAGCACCAAAGGGTCCGGGGCGGGGAACACTGAAGCTTTCTTT.

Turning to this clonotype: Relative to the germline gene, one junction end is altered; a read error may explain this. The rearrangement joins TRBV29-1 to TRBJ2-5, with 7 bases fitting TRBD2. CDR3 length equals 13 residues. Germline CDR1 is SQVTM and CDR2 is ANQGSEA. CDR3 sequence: CSAQGGILETEYF. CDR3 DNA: TGCAGCGCCCAGGGAGGGATCCTAGAGACCGAGTACTTC.

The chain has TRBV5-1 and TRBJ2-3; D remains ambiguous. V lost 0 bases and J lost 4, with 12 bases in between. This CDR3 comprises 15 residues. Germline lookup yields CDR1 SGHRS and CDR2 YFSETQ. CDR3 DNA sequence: TGCGCCAGCAGCTTGGGTTACCCTAGGTCAGATACGCAGTATTTT. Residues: CASSLGYPRSDTQYF. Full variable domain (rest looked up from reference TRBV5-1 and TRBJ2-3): KAGVTQTPRYLIKTRGQQVTLSCSPISGHRSVSWYQQTPGQGLQFLFEYFSETQRNKGNFPGRFSGRQFSNSRSEMNVSTLELGDSALYLCASSLGYPRSDTQYFGPGTRLTVL.

In DNA form, the CDR3 reads TGTGCCAGCAGCTTACTCCACACCTCCACAGATACGCAGTATTTT. Amino acid sequence: CASSLLHTSTDTQYF. The rearrangement uses TRBV7-2 and TRBJ2-3; D uncertain. Deletions cut 2 bases from V and 2 bases from J, with 11 bases between. The CDR3 runs 15 residues. Germline-derived CDR1 and CDR2 are SGHTA and FQGNSA.

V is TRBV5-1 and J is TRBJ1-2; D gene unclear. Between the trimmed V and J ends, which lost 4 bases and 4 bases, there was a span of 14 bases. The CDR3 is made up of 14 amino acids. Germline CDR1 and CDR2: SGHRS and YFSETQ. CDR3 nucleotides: TGCGCCAGCAGCACGGACCCAGCCGGCTATGGCTACACCTTC. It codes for CASSTDPAGYGYTF.

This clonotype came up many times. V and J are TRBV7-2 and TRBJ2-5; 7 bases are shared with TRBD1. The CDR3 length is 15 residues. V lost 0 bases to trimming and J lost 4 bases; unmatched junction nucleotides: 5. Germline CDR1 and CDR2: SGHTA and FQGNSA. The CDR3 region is CASSLALSGGETQYF. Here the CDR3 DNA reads TGTGCCAGCAGCTTAGCGCTTTCAGGGGGAGAGACCCAGTACTTC.

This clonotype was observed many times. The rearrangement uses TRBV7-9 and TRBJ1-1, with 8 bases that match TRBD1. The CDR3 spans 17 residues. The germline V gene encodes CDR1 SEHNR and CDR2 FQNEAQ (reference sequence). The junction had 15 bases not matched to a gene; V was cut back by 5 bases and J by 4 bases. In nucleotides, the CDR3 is TGTGCCAGCAGCCCTCGTCCCGGGACAGGTACGGGCACTGAAGCTTTCTTT. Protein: CASSPRPGTGTGTEAFF.

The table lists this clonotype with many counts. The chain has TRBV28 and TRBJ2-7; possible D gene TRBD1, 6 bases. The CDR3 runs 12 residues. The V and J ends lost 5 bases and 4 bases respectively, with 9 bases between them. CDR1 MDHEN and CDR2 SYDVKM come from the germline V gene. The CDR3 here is CASSRTEYEQYV. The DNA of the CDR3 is TGTGCCAGCAGTAGGACAGAGTACGAGCAGTACGTC.

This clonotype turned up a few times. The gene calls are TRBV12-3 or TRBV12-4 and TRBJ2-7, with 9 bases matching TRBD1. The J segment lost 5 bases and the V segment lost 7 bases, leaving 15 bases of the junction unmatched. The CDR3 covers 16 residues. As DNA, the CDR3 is TGTGCCAGCACCCCCGGGACAGGGTTTTCTATCCACGAGCAGTACGTC. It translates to CASTPGTGFSIHEQYV.

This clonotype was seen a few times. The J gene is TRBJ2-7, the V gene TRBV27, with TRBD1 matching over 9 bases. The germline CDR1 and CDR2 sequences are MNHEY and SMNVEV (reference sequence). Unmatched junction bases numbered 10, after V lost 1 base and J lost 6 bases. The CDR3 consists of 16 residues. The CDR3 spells CASSLFGGTGFIEQYF. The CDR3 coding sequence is TGTGCCAGCAGTTTATTCGGGGGGACAGGGTTTATCGAGCAGTACTTC.

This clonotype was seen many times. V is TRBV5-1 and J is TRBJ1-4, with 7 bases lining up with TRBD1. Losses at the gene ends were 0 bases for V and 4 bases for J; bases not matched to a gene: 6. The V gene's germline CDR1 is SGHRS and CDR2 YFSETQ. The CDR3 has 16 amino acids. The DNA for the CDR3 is TGCGCCAGCAGCTTGGCGGGACAGCAGGTTAATGAAAAACTGTTTTTT. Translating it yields CASSLAGQQVNEKLFF.

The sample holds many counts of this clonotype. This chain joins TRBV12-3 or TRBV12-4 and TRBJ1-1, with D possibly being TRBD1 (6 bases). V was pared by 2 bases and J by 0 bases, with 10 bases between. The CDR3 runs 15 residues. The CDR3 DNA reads TGTGCCAGCAGTTTAAGGGACAACATGAACACTGAAGCTTTCTTT. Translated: CASSLRDNMNTEAFF.

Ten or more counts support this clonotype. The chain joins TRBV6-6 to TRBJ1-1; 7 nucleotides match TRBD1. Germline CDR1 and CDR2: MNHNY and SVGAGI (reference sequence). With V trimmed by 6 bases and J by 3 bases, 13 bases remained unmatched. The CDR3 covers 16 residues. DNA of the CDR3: TGTGCCAGCAGCCGTCGACAGGGAGGGAGGGACACTGAAGCTTTCTTT. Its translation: CASSRRQGGRDTEAFF.

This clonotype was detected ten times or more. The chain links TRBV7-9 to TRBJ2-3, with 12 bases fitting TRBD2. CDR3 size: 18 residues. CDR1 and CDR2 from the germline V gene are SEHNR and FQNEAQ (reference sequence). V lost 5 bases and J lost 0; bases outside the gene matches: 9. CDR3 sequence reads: CASSVRGLAGGSTDTQYF. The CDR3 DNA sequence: TGTGCCAGCAGCGTTAGGGGCCTAGCGGGGGGGAGCACAGATACGCAGTATTTT. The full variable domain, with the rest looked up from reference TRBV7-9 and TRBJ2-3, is DTGVSQNPRHKITKRGQNVTFRCDPISEHNRLYWYRQTLGQGPEFLTYFQNEAQLEKSRLLSDRFSAERPKGSFSTLEIQRTEQGDSAMYLCASSVRGLAGGSTDTQYFGPGTRLTVL.

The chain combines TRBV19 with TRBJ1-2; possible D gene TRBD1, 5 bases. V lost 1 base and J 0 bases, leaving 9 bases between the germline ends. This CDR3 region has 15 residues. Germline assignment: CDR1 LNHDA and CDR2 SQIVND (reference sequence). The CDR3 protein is CASSIGQGTNYGYTF. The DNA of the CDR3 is TGTGCCAGTAGTATAGGGCAGGGAACTAACTATGGCTACACCTTC.

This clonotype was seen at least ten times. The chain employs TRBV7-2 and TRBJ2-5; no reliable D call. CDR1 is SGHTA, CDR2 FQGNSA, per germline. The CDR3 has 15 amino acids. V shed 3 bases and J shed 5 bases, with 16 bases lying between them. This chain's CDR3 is CASSFRRSHGETQYF. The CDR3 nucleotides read TGTGCCAGCAGCTTCCGACGGTCCCACGGGGAGACCCAGTACTTC.

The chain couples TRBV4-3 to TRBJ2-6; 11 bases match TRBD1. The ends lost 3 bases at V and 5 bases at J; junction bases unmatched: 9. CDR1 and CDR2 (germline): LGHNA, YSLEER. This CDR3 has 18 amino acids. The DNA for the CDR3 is TGCGCCAGCAGCCATGGGACAGGGGGGGTTGGCTGGGCCAACGTCCTGACTTTC. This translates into CASSHGTGGVGWANVLTF.

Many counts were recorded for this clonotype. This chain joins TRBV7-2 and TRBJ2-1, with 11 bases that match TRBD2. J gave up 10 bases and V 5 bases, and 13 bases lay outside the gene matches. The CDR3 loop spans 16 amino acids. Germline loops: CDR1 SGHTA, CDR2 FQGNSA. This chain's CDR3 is CASSPPTSGERREQFF. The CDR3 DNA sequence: TGTGCCAGCAGCCCGCCGACTAGCGGGGAGAGGCGGGAGCAGTTCTTC.

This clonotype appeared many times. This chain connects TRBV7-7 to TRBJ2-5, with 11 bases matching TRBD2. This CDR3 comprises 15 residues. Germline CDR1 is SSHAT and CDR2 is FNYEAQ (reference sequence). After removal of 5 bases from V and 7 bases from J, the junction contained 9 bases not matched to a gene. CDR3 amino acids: CASSMTSGEAGTQYF. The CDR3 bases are TGTGCCAGCAGCATGACTAGCGGGGAAGCTGGGACCCAGTACTTC.

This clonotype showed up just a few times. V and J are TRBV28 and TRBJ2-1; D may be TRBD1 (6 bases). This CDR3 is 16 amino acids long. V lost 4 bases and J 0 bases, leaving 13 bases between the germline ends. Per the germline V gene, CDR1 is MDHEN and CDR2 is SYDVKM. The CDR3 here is CASSSTGTSSYNEQFF. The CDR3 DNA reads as TGTGCCAGCAGTTCGACCGGGACAAGCTCCTACAATGAGCAGTTCTTC.

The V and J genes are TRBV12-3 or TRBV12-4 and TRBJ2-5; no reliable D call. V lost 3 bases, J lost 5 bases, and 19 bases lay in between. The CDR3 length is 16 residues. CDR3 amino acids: CASSFVGSLDGETQYF. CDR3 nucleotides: TGTGCCAGCAGTTTCGTTGGGTCACTTGATGGGGAGACCCAGTACTTC.